This TCR beta chain was obtained from a study of blood T cell repertoires in COVID-19. Study details: Acute and convalescent COVID-19 samples came from the United States, Italy and Spain. PBMCs, B-cell-depleted T cells, or T cells provided the cDNA or gDNA that made up the material.

This CDR3 is built from 16 residues. From germline, CDR1 is MGHDK and CDR2 SYGVNS. V dropped 6 bases and J dropped 5; count of bases not matched to a gene: 12. In the original processing: Reference gene primer amplification gave estimated nucleated cell counts. The table came from immunoSEQ multiplex PCR; TCRdb's copy has only in-frame clones and leaves some out. That table supplies the V and J calls and clone size; D and trimming were determined from the DNA. The repertoire has around 99,000 clones, 79% of them found once; the top ten carry approximately 18%. The chain uses TRBV25-1 and TRBJ1-1; 10 nucleotides line up with TRBD1. Sequencing used peripheral blood. The origin of this receptor is a woman older than 75 with active or convalescent COVID-19. CDR3 coding DNA: TGTGCCAGCAGCCCACGGGACAGGGGATTTGGAACTGAAGCTTTCTTT. Its protein is CASSPRDRGFGTEAFF.